Only one count was recorded for the clone carrying this T cell receptor (beta chain). Antigen specificity is unknown. Researchers took RNA transcripts and amplified TCR beta CDR3 regions from them. After a first-round RT-PCR with HTBI primers, a second-round multiplex PCR was run. TCRdb ran MiXCR on the multiplex PCR reads and lists one entry per CDR3 protein. The sample includes more than 150,000 distinct CDR3 sequences, 30% to 45% seen only once; the top ten take about 6%. This sample was taken from a study of Graves' ophthalmopathy and Graves' hyperthyroidism. Overall study findings and caveats: Also, most clonotypes expanded in the thyroid above 0.001 frequency appeared in blood.

The CDR3 has 16 residues. With V trimmed by 2 bases and J by 7 bases, 9 bases remained unmatched. CDR1 is MNHNS and CDR2 is SASEGT in the germline V gene. The study excluded patients with other autoimmune diseases, uncontrolled infections, pregnancy or lactation. The evidence that diagnosis relied on was clinical symptoms, serum thyroxine, TRAb, thyroid ultrasound and orbital computed tomography. What supplied the PBMCs was about 10 ml of fresh peripheral blood. The receptor was isolated from a woman aged 40 to 50 with Graves' ophthalmopathy. This sequence joins TRBV6-1 and TRBJ2-5; 11 bases are a match to TRBD2. Sequencing used peripheral blood. CDR3 sequence reads: CASSESSGRAGWTQYF. Written as DNA, the CDR3 is TGTGCCAGCAGTGAAAGTAGCGGGAGGGCCGGATGGACCCAGTACTTC.